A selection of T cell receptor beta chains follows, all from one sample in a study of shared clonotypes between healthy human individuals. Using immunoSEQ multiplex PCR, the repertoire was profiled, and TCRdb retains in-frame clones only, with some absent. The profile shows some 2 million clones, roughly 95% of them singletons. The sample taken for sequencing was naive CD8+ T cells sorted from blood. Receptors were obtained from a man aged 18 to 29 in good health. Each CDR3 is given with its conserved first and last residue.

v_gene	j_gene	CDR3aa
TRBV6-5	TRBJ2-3	CASSLGPTDTQYF
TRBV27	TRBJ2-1	CASSLFARREDRSYNEQFF
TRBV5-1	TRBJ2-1	CASSQDRGDEQFF
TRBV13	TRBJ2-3	CASSSRTSGRSDTQYF
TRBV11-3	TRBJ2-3	CASSLVRGWSTDTQYF
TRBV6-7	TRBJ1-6	CASTTGTEYSPLHF
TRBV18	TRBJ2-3	CASSPVAGGYTDTQYF
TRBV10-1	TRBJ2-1	CASSGHNIDEQFF
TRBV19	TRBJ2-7	CASSLGQGYEQYF
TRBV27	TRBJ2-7	CASSLSSGTVHYEQYF
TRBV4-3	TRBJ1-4	CASSQDPGLGSTNEKLFF
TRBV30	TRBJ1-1	CAWRGIPNTEAFF
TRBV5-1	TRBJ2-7	CASSLEDTGTGAPGEQYF
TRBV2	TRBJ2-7	CASSDGQGAPKQYF
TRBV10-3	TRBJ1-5	CAIGWGSNQPQHF
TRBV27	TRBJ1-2	CASSFLRDGGMSSNYGYTF
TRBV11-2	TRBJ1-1	CASSPPRNGNTEAFF
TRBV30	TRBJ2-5	CAWSRDSGETQYF
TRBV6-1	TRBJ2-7	CASSEIGLAGYEQYF
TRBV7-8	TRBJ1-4	CASSFLETGGVEKLFF
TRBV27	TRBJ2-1	CASSLHLGNEQFF
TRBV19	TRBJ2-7	CASSPGTGDYEQYF
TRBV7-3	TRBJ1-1	CASSLSGNTEAFF
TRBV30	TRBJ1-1	CAWSSGHPTEAFF
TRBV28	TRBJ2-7	CASSLPADLSYEQYF
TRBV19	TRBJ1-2	CASSIGLDYGYTF
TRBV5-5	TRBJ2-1	CASTLGSTGEQFF
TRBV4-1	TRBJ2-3	CASSQDRTGTLADTQYF
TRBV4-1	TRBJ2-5	CASSQGEPGGEEETQYF
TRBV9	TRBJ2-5	CASSVGGSQETQYF
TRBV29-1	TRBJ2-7	CSVESGDGARWQYF
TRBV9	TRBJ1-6	CASSVGLGDNSPLHF
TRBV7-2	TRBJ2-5	CASSDKRYQETQYF
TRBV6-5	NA	CASSPGLAAYEQYF
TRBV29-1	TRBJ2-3	CSVEKGAVDTQYF
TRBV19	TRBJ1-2	CASSPGHRSDGYTF
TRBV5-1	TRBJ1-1	CASNYRDTTEAFF
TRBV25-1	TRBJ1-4	CASSEIGRTADEKLFF
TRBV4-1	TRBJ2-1	CASSLRDSPNEQFF
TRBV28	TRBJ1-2	CASSFAEVNGYTF
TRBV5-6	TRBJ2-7	CASSLGGRVSYEQYF
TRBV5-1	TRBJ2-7	CASSLAQSYEQYF
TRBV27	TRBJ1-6	CASSFRTGASYNSPLHF
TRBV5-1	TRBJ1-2	CASSLEGLNYGYTF
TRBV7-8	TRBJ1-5	CASSLEASGGQQNQPQHF
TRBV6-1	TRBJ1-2	CASSVEGEGYTF
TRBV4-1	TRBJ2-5	CASSQDLPPGETQYF
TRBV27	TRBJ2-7	CASSFSRGGAYEQYF
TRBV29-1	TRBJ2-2	CSVEREWTGELFF
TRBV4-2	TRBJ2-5	CASSQDPLAGAGETQYF
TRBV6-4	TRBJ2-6	CASSDSRTGANVLTF
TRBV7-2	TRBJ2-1	CASSLGRGSSYNEQFF
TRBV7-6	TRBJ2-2	CASSPWTSGGSGELFF
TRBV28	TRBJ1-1	CGTKGPLILNTEAFF